This T cell receptor beta chain was retrieved from a study of blood T cell repertoires in COVID-19 (dated by TCRdb to about 2020). In the study overall: Collaborator samples came from the United States, Italy and Spain and covered acute and convalescent phases of COVID-19. The material from the prospective study consisted of cDNA or gDNA derived from T cells, B-cell-depleted T cells, or PBMCs. Deeply sampled blood TCRbeta repertoires from subjects exposed to, actively infected with, or recovered from COVID-19 were included in the dataset. A freely available public database, intended as a resource for researchers studying the immune response to SARS-CoV-2, is where the repertoires were released. The samples were drawn from the first 160 participants of the ongoing ImmuneRACE study and from over a thousand subjects provided by 6 global collaborators. A de-identified subject ID, COVID-19 status, age in years and sex were almost always included in the sample metadata. Where available, HLA class I and class II types were obtained from metadata supplied by the sample provider rather than from assay-based typing. The investigation overall reported the following: The quantity of clinical and demographic metadata differed by source and by participant and was supplied without curation.

The immunoSEQ Assay, a bias-controlled multiplex PCR, was used to amplify TCRbeta CDR3 regions from genomic DNA. As for how the authors treated the data: Nucleated cell counts per sample were estimated from amplification of reference gene primers within the assay. Sequence reads were collapsed and filtered to measure the absolute abundance of every unique TCRbeta CDR3 rearrangement. For each sample, productive Simpson clonality was calculated as the square root of Simpson's diversity index over productive rearrangements. The clones in this table, taken by TCRdb from immuneACCESS, are in-frame only. Not every clone is retained; where verified, under half of the shortfall comes from an unresolved V gene, and the cause of the rest is unknown. V, J and clone size are those of that table, while D and trimming were read from the DNA. This sample is represented by approximately 140,000 clones; over 60% of them were singletons. Under 15% of the sample is held by the ten biggest clonotypes.

Comments on this clone: The antigen it binds to is not known. Base qualities are missing; no much larger clone stands one base away.

Collaborating institutions collected whole blood in K2EDTA tubes following their own protocols. For TCRbeta analysis, collaborators shipped samples as frozen whole blood, isolated PBMCs, or DNA extracted from either of those sample types. Source material: peripheral blood. The clonotype was recovered from a man older than 75 with acute or convalescent COVID-19.

CDR3 sequence: CATSGMGQGEVYGYTF. The nucleotides are TGTGCCACCAGTGGTATGGGACAGGGCGAGGTCTATGGCTACACCTTC. The V gene is TRBV24-1 and the J gene is TRBJ1-2; TRBD1 agrees with 9 junctional bases. The CDR3 numbers 16 residues from cysteine through phenylalanine. Kept here is only the CDR3 DNA, which spans 48 bases and is read in frame from base 1. Looking up the germline V gene yields CDR1 KGHDR and CDR2 SFDVKD. Trimming leaves V shorter by 5 bases and J shorter by 4 bases, with the junction holding 10 bases beyond the gene matches.